This T cell receptor (beta chain) was profiled in a study of T cell changes during pregnancy in multiple sclerosis. TCRdb's table, derived via immunoSEQ multiplex PCR, lists solely in-frame clones and lacks some. The sample contains some 80,000 clones, 70% to 90% of which appear only once. CDR1 and CDR2 from the germline V gene are LGHNA and YNFKEQ. Trimming removed 4 bases at V and 6 bases at J, with 10 bases between. The CDR3 is made up of 13 amino acids. This receptor was obtained from a female donor in good health, enrolled as a control in a pregnancy study. This chain links TRBV4-2 with TRBJ2-1; no definite D call. The specimen was peripheral blood, collected in the first trimester of pregnancy. CDR3 residues: CASSLTTGNEQFF. The CDR3 DNA reads as TGTGCCAGCAGCCTAACTACGGGCAATGAGCAGTTCTTC.